These 29 T cell receptor beta chains share one sample of origin, sequenced in a study of OX40 agonist ivuxolimab in advanced cancers. Some clones are missing from TCRdb's copy, which holds only in-frame ones; the method was immunoSEQ multiplex PCR. The sample consists of 50,000 to 55,000 clones, around 82% of them appearing once. This sample comprised CD4+ or CD8+ T cells sorted from blood, obtained in a trial of the OX40 agonist ivuxolimab. The receptor set was obtained from an adult with an advanced solid tumor such as melanoma, head and neck, liver or kidney cancer.

This chain connects TRBV14 to TRBJ1-2, with D unclear. Per the germline V gene, CDR1 is SGHDN and CDR2 is FVKESK. The CDR3 has 13 residues. V lost 6 bases to trimming and J lost 5 bases, with 13 bases between them. CDR3 in DNA: TGTGCCAGCAGTGAAGACGTGTTTTATGGCTACACCTTC. Protein product: CASSEDVFYGYTF.

V and J are TRBV19 and TRBJ2-3; D may be TRBD1 (6 bases). CDR1 and CDR2 (germline): LNHDA, SQIVND (reference sequence). The CDR3 extends over 14 amino acids. The germline V and J ends were trimmed by 7 bases and 1 base, with 12 bases remaining between them. CDR3 coding DNA: TGTGCCAGTACCCCAGGGGCCGGCACAGATACGCAGTATTTT. Translation: CASTPGAGTDTQYF.

This clone turned up a few times. This sequence joins TRBV7-9 and TRBJ2-1; 9 positions agree with TRBD1. The trim removed 4 bases at V and 1 base at J, leaving 8 bases unmatched. CDR3 length: 17 residues. Germline loops: CDR1 SEHNR, CDR2 FQNEAQ (reference sequence). The CDR3 loop is CASSSPPGTGSYNEQFF. The CDR3 nucleotides are TGTGCCAGCAGCTCCCCCCCCGGGACAGGGTCCTACAATGAGCAGTTCTTC.

By sample share, this clone is medium-sized. V is TRBV18 and J is TRBJ2-6; unclear D gene. Between the trimmed V and J ends, which lost 3 bases and 0 bases, there was a span of 12 bases. This CDR3 is 17 amino acids long. Germline lookup yields CDR1 KGHSH and CDR2 LQKENI. Here the CDR3 reads CASSPIPPGSGANVLTF. CDR3 coding DNA: TGTGCCAGCTCACCTATCCCACCCGGCTCTGGGGCCAACGTCCTGACTTTC.

The rearrangement uses TRBV5-1 and TRBJ1-2; tentatively, D is TRBD1 (5 bases). With 4 bases removed from V and 6 bases from J, the gap between germline ends came to 13 bases. The CDR3 spans 13 residues. Germline CDR1 reads SGHRS; CDR2 reads YFSETQ. The CDR3 coding sequence is TGCGCCAGCAGCCCCGGGCAGGGCCATGGCTACACCTTC. Its translation is CASSPGQGHGYTF.

The V gene is TRBV4-1, the J gene TRBJ2-5; 12 nucleotides agree with TRBD2. V lost 4 bases and J lost 5; bases outside the gene matches: 8. The CDR3 contains 16 residues. CDR1 and CDR2 (germline): MGHRA, YSYEKL. CDR3 bases: TGCGCCAGCAGCCTCGGACTAGCGGGAACGGGGGAGACCCAGTACTTC. It yields the protein CASSLGLAGTGETQYF.

A few counts support this clone. The chain couples TRBV29-1 to TRBJ2-7; perhaps TRBD1 as D (5 bases). Germline lookup yields CDR1 SQVTM and CDR2 ANQGSEA. Deletions cut 6 bases from V and 3 bases from J, with 18 bases between. This CDR3 has 14 amino acids. The CDR3 DNA follows: TGCAGCGTCGTCCCCGACAGCCTCCTCTACGAGCAGTACTTC. Translated: CSVVPDSLLYEQYF.

This clone was observed a single time. The chain combines TRBV10-1 with TRBJ2-2, with D maybe TRBD1 (6 bases). The CDR3 length is 14 residues. The V end lost 7 bases, the J end lost 1 base, and 10 bases lay between the germline ends. Germline V gene lookup returns CDR1 WNHNN and CDR2 SYGVQD (reference sequence). The CDR3 DNA is TGCGCCAGCACAAGAGGGGGGAACACCGGGGAGCTGTTTTTT. This translates into CASTRGGNTGELFF.

The chain joins TRBV7-8 to TRBJ2-5; the D gene could be TRBD1 or TRBD2 (5 bases each). This CDR3 comprises 14 residues. V was cut by 5 bases and J by 1 base, with 11 bases left in between. In germline, CDR1 is SGHVS, CDR2 FQNEAQ. The CDR3 here is CASSRGRTQETQYF. CDR3 in DNA: TGTGCCAGCAGCCGGGGACGGACCCAAGAGACCCAGTACTTC.

This CDR3 reads CASSWGAGELFF. CDR3 bases: TGTGCCAGCAGCTGGGGTGCCGGGGAGCTGTTTTTT. This chain joins TRBV7-2 and TRBJ2-2; no definite D call. This CDR3 has 12 residues. V was cut by 4 bases and J by 6 bases, with 6 bases left in between. Germline V gives CDR1 SGHTA, CDR2 FQGNSA.

V usage is TRBV7-9 and J usage is TRBJ2-7; perhaps TRBD1 as D (5 bases). The CDR3 loop spans 16 amino acids. V lost 5 bases and J lost 1, with 18 bases in between. Germline values: CDR1 SEHNR, CDR2 FQNEAQ (reference sequence). The CDR3 loop is CASSGRQLKRSYEQYF. The CDR3 DNA reads TGTGCCAGCAGCGGCAGACAGCTGAAAAGGTCCTACGAGCAGTACTTC.

The chain combines TRBV21-1 with TRBJ1-5. TRBV21-1 is a documented pseudogene. The CDR3 contains 17 residues. CDR3 sequence (DNA): TGTGCCAGCAGCAGAACAGGGCGACGGGCGGGAAATCAGCCCCAGCATTTT. Protein product: CASSRTGRRAGNQPQHF.

The CDR3 DNA is TGTGCCAGCAGCCAAGACCATGGGGGCACCGGGGAGCTGTTTTTT. Translated: CASSQDHGGTGELFF. V usage is TRBV14 and J usage is TRBJ2-2; either TRBD1 or TRBD2 may supply D (5 bases each). This CDR3 is built from 15 residues. The V gene lost 0 bases and the J gene lost 4 bases, with 9 bases spanning the gap. Germline values: CDR1 SGHDN, CDR2 FVKESK.

This rearrangement joins TRBV2 to TRBJ2-1; maybe TRBD2 (6 bases). V was clipped by 10 bases and J by 4 bases, with 14 bases between them. Germline loops: CDR1 SNHLY, CDR2 FYNNEI. The CDR3 covers 13 residues. Here the CDR3 DNA reads TGTGCCACCTCGGGAGAGTCATACAATGAGCAGTTCTTC. The encoded protein is CATSGESYNEQFF.

This chain joins TRBV30 and TRBJ1-5; TRBD1 aligns across 7 bases. The V segment lost 2 bases and the J segment 5 bases; nucleotides outside the gene matches: 6. Germline loops: CDR1 GTSNPN, CDR2 SVGIG (reference sequence). The length of the CDR3 is 14 residues. The CDR3 region is CAWSPGGSHQPQHF. The CDR3 region has the DNA TGTGCCTGGAGTCCAGGGGGTTCGCATCAGCCCCAGCATTTT.

The chain joins TRBV11-1 to TRBJ2-7, with 11 bases that match TRBD2. J gave up 12 bases and V 1 base, and 5 bases lay outside the gene matches. The CDR3 covers 13 residues. In germline, CDR1 is SGHAT, CDR2 FQDESV (reference sequence). CDR3 coding DNA: TGTGCCAGCAGCTTAGATACTAGCGGGAGCTGGTACTTC. This codes for CASSLDTSGSWYF. Supplemented by reference TRBV11-1 and TRBJ2-7, the full variable domain reads EAEVAQSPRYKITEKSQAVAFWCDPISGHATLYWYRQILGQGPELLVQFQDESVVDDSQLPKDRFSAERLKGVDSTLKIQPAELGDSAMYLCASSLDTSGSWYFGPGTRLTVT.

This chain joins TRBV7-9 and TRBJ1-1; TRBD1 agrees at 7 bases. Trimming removed 7 bases from V and 6 bases from J; junction bases left unmatched: 11. The CDR3 totals 14 residues. CDR1 and CDR2 (germline): SEHNR, FQNEAQ (reference sequence). The CDR3 region has the DNA TGTGCCAGCACGCTCCGGGACAGCCCAGCTGAAGCTTTCTTT. Translation: CASTLRDSPAEAFF. The full variable domain, in which reference TRBV7-9 and TRBJ1-1 provide the parts outside the CDR3, is DTGVSQNPRHKITKRGQNVTFRCDPISEHNRLYWYRQTLGQGPEFLTYFQNEAQLEKSRLLSDRFSAERPKGSFSTLEIQRTEQGDSAMYLCASTLRDSPAEAFFGQGTRLTVV.

The chain links TRBV11-3 to TRBJ2-5; 8 nucleotides line up with TRBD2. Germline lookup yields CDR1 SGHNT and CDR2 YENEEA. The CDR3 contains 15 residues. V dropped 5 bases and J dropped 1; count of bases not matched to a gene: 6. The CDR3 region has the DNA TGTGCCAGCAGCCCCCGGGGGGGTCCCCAAGAGACCCAGTACTTC. Encoded protein: CASSPRGGPQETQYF.

The genes are TRBV4-2 and TRBJ1-6; D is unclear. V dropped 0 bases and J dropped 6 bases, with 12 bases sitting between them. CDR1 is LGHNA and CDR2 is YNFKEQ in the germline V gene. The CDR3 loop spans 16 amino acids. The CDR3: CASSQEAARLNSPLHF. In DNA, the CDR3 is TGTGCCAGCAGCCAAGAAGCTGCACGCCTTAATTCACCCCTCCACTTT.

This clone showed up just once. The V and J genes are TRBV7-2 and TRBJ2-1, with TRBD2 identical over 9 bases. Germline V gene data show CDR1 as SGHTA and CDR2 as FQGNSA. V gave up 4 bases and J gave up 6 bases; unmatched junction bases: 10. This CDR3 is built from 16 residues. The CDR3 loop reads CASSSSGTSRFNEQFF. DNA for the CDR3: TGTGCCAGCAGCTCCTCCGGGACTAGCCGATTCAATGAGCAGTTCTTC.

The rearrangement uses TRBV6-6 and TRBJ2-5, with D tentatively TRBD1 or TRBD2 (6 bases each). Deletions cut 5 bases from V and 5 bases from J, with 21 bases between. The CDR3 is 16 residues long. Looked up from germline, CDR1 is MNHNY and CDR2 is SVGAGI (reference sequence). CDR3 DNA sequence: TGTGCCAGCAGTCGAAGAGGGGGGACAAGTAGGGAGACCCAGTACTTC. Translated: CASSRRGGTSRETQYF.

This chain connects TRBV14 to TRBJ2-1; D remains ambiguous. Germline CDR1 reads SGHDN; CDR2 reads FVKESK. With 0 bases removed from V and 3 bases from J, the gap between germline ends came to 12 bases. There are 16 residues in the CDR3. In DNA form, the CDR3 reads TGTGCCAGCAGCCAAGATGCATATCCTGGCTACAATGAGCAGTTCTTC. It translates to CASSQDAYPGYNEQFF.

The rearrangement joins TRBV27 to TRBJ2-7; 8 positions agree with TRBD2. The CDR3 contains 15 residues. Germline V gene lookup returns CDR1 MNHEY and CDR2 SMNVEV (reference sequence). Trimming cost V 3 bases and J 2 bases; bases outside gene matches: 6. CDR3 amino acids: CASSLVAGPTYEQYF. The CDR3 DNA sequence: TGTGCCAGCAGTTTGGTAGCGGGGCCTACCTACGAGCAGTACTTC.

The V and J genes are TRBV19 and TRBJ2-7; 10 positions match TRBD2. Germline CDR1 LNHDA, CDR2 SQIVND (reference sequence). The CDR3 runs 13 residues. V shed 6 bases, J shed 6 bases, and the junction held 5 bases outside the gene matches. The CDR3 region is CASSEGLAVEQYF. The DNA of the CDR3 is TGTGCCAGTAGCGAAGGACTAGCGGTCGAGCAGTACTTC.

The chain recombines TRBV2 with TRBJ1-5; unclear D gene. Trimming removed 4 bases from V and 2 bases from J, with 18 bases in between. The CDR3 consists of 17 residues. Germline V gene sequence: CDR1 SNHLY, CDR2 FYNNEI. The CDR3 reads CASSVGGVGLGNQPQHF. The CDR3 DNA is TGTGCCAGCAGTGTTGGTGGGGTAGGGTTAGGCAATCAGCCCCAGCATTTT.

This rearrangement joins TRBV5-4 to TRBJ1-1; possible D gene TRBD1, 6 bases. The germline V gene encodes CDR1 SGHNT and CDR2 YYREEE (reference sequence). The CDR3 length is 15 residues. Trimming removed 2 bases at V and 4 bases at J, with 15 bases between. The CDR3 here is CASSLDTGSFTEAFF. The CDR3 nucleotides are TGTGCCAGCAGCTTAGATACAGGGTCCTTCACTGAAGCTTTCTTT.

V is TRBV2 and J is TRBJ2-7; D may match TRBD1 or TRBD2 (6 bases each). CDR3 size: 15 residues. Germline V gene sequence: CDR1 SNHLY, CDR2 FYNNEI. V lost 8 bases to trimming and J lost 2 bases, with 19 bases between them. CDR3 sequence (DNA): TGTGCCAGCTCTAACCCGGGGGCAGTGACCTACGAGCAGTACTTC. As protein: CASSNPGAVTYEQYF.

CDR3 sequence reads: CASSFYQPITYEQYF. For the CDR3, the DNA is TGTGCCAGCAGCTTCTACCAGCCAATAACCTACGAGCAGTACTTC. V is TRBV5-6 and J is TRBJ2-7; D call uncertain. V shed 2 bases and J shed 2 bases, with 14 bases lying between them. The length of the CDR3 is 15 residues. Germline CDR1 SGHDT, CDR2 YYEEEE.

J is TRBJ2-1 and V is TRBV7-9; TRBD2 matches at 14 bases. The CDR3 covers 15 residues. After removal of 5 bases from V and 5 bases from J, the junction contained 2 bases not matched to a gene. Germline CDR1 SEHNR, CDR2 FQNEAQ (reference sequence). CDR3 sequence (DNA): TGTGCCAGCAGCACGGGACTAGCGGGGGACAATGAGCAGTTCTTC. The encoded protein is CASSTGLAGDNEQFF.